This is a list of T cell receptor beta chains from one sample in a study of cytomegalovirus exposure and HLA in healthy donors. Method: immunoSEQ multiplex PCR; TCRdb's copy keeps in-frame clones and lacks some. The sample includes around 150,000 clones, 60% to 80% of them seen just once. Sequenced material: PBMCs. The receptors come from a male donor in good health and CMV-seronegative. The CDR3 runs from the conserved cysteine through the conserved F or W. Each record gives: J gene, D gene, V gene, CDR3 protein, CDR3 DNA. D genes are given only for firm matches.

TRBJ1-5,.,TRBV18,CASSQGGGSNQPQHF,TGTGCCAGCTCACAGGGGGGGGGTAGCAATCAGCCCCAGCATTTT
TRBJ2-5,.,TRBV6-5,CASSYGQIQETQYF,TGTGCCAGCAGTTACGGGCAGATCCAAGAGACCCAGTACTTC
TRBJ1-1,TRBD1,TRBV2,CASTLDRGYTEAFF,TGTGCCAGCACCCTCGACAGGGGGTACACTGAAGCTTTCTTT
TRBJ2-7,TRBD1,TRBV27,CASSLRRDRGYEQYF,TGTGCCAGCAGTTTACGCCGGGACAGGGGCTACGAGCAGTACTTC
TRBJ1-2,.,TRBV11-2,CASSTQQGYLSGYTF,TGTGCCAGCAGCACACAACAGGGCTACCTCTCTGGCTACACCTTC
TRBJ1-4,.,TRBV7-2,CASSPSPATNEKLFF,TGTGCCAGCAGCCCTTCTCCCGCAACTAATGAAAAACTGTTTTTT
TRBJ2-1,.,TRBV7-2,CASSPTSWVNYEQFF,TGTGCCAGCAGCCCGACTAGTTGGGTTAATTATGAGCAGTTCTTC
TRBJ2-2,.,TRBV7-9,CASSPDTGELFF,TGTGCCAGCAGCCCCGACACCGGGGAGCTGTTTTTT
TRBJ1-3,.,TRBV2,CASTSRGGEGNTIYF,TGTGCCAGCACTTCGAGAGGAGGAGAGGGAAACACCATATATTTT
TRBJ1-3,TRBD1,TRBV5-4,CASSLTGQGDTIYF,TGTGCCAGCAGCTTGACCGGACAGGGGGACACCATATATTTT
TRBJ1-2,.,TRBV29-1,CSVDVGVGDGYTF,TGCAGCGTCGACGTAGGGGTGGGTGATGGCTACACCTTC